Listed below are T cell receptor beta chains from one sample, sequenced in a study of Ad26.COV2.S vaccination and SARS-CoV-2 variants. Here immunoSEQ multiplex PCR was the method, and the copy in TCRdb shows in-frame clones only, minus some. The data contain 300,000 to 400,000 clones, around 90% of them seen just once; the ten biggest clones take up 5.5% to 7%. The material sequenced was peripheral blood, taken in a trial of Ad26.COV2.S vaccine versus placebo. The receptors stem from a person between 18 and 65 years old who received the Ad26.COV2.S COVID-19 vaccine or a placebo. Each CDR3 is given with its conserved first and last residue. Each record gives: D gene, clone size, V gene, J gene, CDR3 DNA, CDR3 protein. A D gene is named only where the DNA matches it firmly. Rows give clone size only sometimes, using once, few, many, or a class for an expanded clone.

NA	NA	TRBV11-2	TRBJ1-1	TGTGCCAGCAGCGATACTAGGGGCGGCCCTGAAGCTTTCTTT	CASSDTRGGPEAFF
TRBD2	NA	TRBV7-2	TRBJ2-1	TGTGCCAGCAGCCCCGGGGGGACTACCAACAATGAGCAGTTCTTC	CASSPGGTTNNEQFF
NA	NA	TRBV18	TRBJ2-7	TGTGCCAGCTCACCGGCCGCCCCCAACGAGCAGTACTTC	CASSPAAPNEQYF
NA	medium-sized	TRBV5-1	TRBJ2-7	TGCGCCAGCAGGGTGGGCAGCTCCTACGAGCAGTACTTC	CASRVGSSYEQYF
TRBD2	NA	TRBV6-4	TRBJ2-3	TGTGCCAGCAGTGAGCGGGAGGGCACAGATACGCAGTATTTT	CASSEREGTDTQYF
NA	NA	TRBV27	TRBJ1-2	TGTGCCAGCAGTTATGGCGGAAAGTTCTATGGCTACACCTTC	CASSYGGKFYGYTF
NA	NA	TRBV23-1	TRBJ2-1	TGCGCCAGCAGTCAATCGAGGCAGGGCTGGTGCAATGAGCAGTTCTTC	CASSQSRQGWCNEQFF
TRBD1	NA	TRBV5-1	TRBJ2-5	TGCGCCAGCAGCCCGGGACAGTTCCAAGAGACCCAGTACTTC	CASSPGQFQETQYF
TRBD2	NA	TRBV6-7	TRBJ2-7	TGTGCCAGCAGTTACGCGGGACTAGTGTGGTTCGAGCAGTACTTC	CASSYAGLVWFEQYF
TRBD2	NA	TRBV2	TRBJ2-1	TGTGCCGGGGGGACTAGCGGGTACAATGAGCAGTTCTTC	CAGGTSGYNEQFF
TRBD2	NA	TRBV15	TRBJ2-1	TGTGCCACCAGCAGAAGATCTAGCGGGAGGGCCTACAATGAGCAGTTCTTC	CATSRRSSGRAYNEQFF
NA	NA	TRBV7-8	TRBJ2-7	TGTGCCAGCAGCTTAGATCCTGGCTACGAGCAGTACTTC	CASSLDPGYEQYF
NA	NA	TRBV29-1	TRBJ2-7	TGCAGCGTTGAAGATGCCGGTCTGGGCTACGAGCAGTACTTC	CSVEDAGLGYEQYF
NA	NA	TRBV4-1	TRBJ1-1	TGCGCCAGCAGCCAAGTACTCCTGAACACTGAAGCTTTCTTT	CASSQVLLNTEAFF
NA	NA	TRBV7-8	TRBJ1-1	TGTGCCAGCAGCTTAGGGGCCCGGGACACTGAAGCTTTCTTT	CASSLGARDTEAFF
TRBD1	NA	TRBV19	TRBJ1-1	TGTGCCAGTAACCCCGACAGGGCCACTGAAGCTTTCTTT	CASNPDRATEAFF
TRBD2	NA	TRBV7-2	TRBJ2-7	TGTGCCAGCAGTTATAGCGGGAGCGTCGAGCAGTACTTC	CASSYSGSVEQYF
NA	NA	TRBV14	TRBJ2-3	TGTGCCAGCAGCCAAGAGGCTACTGGTACGCAGTATTTT	CASSQEATGTQYF
TRBD2	NA	TRBV6-5	TRBJ2-7	TGTGCCAGCAGCGAGAGACTAGCGGGAGACGAGCAGTACTTC	CASSERLAGDEQYF
NA	NA	TRBV7-3	TRBJ2-7	TGTGCCAGCAGCTTAGACAGACTCTACGAGCAGTACTTC	CASSLDRLYEQYF
TRBD2	NA	TRBV9	TRBJ2-1	TGTGCCAGCAGCGTAGCGGGAGGGCCACCCTACAATGAGCAGTTCTTC	CASSVAGGPPYNEQFF
TRBD2	NA	TRBV19	TRBJ2-7	TGTGCCAGTAGCAAACCCGCTCTAGCGGGAGGGTACCACGAGCAGTACTTC	CASSKPALAGGYHEQYF